The present TCR beta chain was sequenced within a study of graft-versus-host responses after intestinal transplantation. Study-level information: Recipients received multivisceral, liver-intestinal, or isolated intestinal transplants. Anti-thymocyte globulin induction, then tacrolimus and steroids for roughly 3 years, went to all recipients. Study-level findings and limits: Subjects displaying graft-donor T cell macrochimerism possessed elevated graft-versus-host to host-versus-graft clonal ratios inside allografts. The authors found GvH clones in recipient marrow, some appearing first in ileum or blood.

CFSE-labeled responder cells (200,000) were plated with 200,000 irradiated, violet-dye-labeled stimulator cells. CDR3 length: 13 residues. The germline gives CDR1 MNHEY, CDR2 SVGAGI. Trimming removed 8 bases from V and 0 bases from J, with 11 bases in between. Clones were sequenced by immunoSEQ multiplex PCR, and TCRdb holds only the in-frame ones, with some missing. The sample lists 20,000 to 25,000 clones, approximately 40% occurring once. This clone has just a few counts. The chain recombines TRBV6-5 with TRBJ2-7; possibly TRBD2 for D (6 bases). The sequence derives from a human patient who was an organ donor for intestinal transplantation. The sample was alloreactive CD8+ T cells from a mixed lymphocyte reaction culture, taken before transplantation. Stated subset: CFSE-low proliferating T cells sorted from roughly six-day pre-transplant mixed lymphocyte reaction (GvH or HvG direction). CDR3 in DNA: TGTGCCAGCGGGGGACTCCTCTCCTACGAGCAGTACTTC. Protein sequence: CASGGLLSYEQYF.